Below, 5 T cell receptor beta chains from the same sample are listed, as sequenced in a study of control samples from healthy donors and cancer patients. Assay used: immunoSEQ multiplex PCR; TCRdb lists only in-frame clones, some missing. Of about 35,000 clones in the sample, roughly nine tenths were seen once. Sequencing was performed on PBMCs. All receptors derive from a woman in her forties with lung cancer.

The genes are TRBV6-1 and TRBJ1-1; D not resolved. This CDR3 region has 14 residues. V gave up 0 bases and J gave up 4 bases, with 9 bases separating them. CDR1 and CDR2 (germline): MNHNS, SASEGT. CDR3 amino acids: CASSEARSGTEAFF. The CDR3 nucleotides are TGTGCCAGCAGTGAAGCGCGCTCGGGCACTGAAGCTTTCTTT.

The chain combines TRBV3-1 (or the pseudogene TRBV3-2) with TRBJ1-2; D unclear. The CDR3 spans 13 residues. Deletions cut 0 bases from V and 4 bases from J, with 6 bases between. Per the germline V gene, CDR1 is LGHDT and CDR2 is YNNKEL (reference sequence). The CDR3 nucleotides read TGTGCCAGCAGCCAAGACAAGGGCTATGGCTACACCTTC. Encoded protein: CASSQDKGYGYTF.

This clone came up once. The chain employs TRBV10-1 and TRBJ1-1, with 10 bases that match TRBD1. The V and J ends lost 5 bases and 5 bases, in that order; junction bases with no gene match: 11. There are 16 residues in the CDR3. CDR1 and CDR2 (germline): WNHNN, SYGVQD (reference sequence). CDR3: CASSPGTGDWGTEAFF. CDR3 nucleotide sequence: TGCGCCAGCAGTCCCGGGACAGGGGATTGGGGGACTGAAGCTTTCTTT.

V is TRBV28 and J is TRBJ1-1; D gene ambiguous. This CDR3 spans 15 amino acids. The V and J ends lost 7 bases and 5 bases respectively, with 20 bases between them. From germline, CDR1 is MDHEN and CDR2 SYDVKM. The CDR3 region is CASKTLALRVTEAFF. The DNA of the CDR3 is TGTGCCAGCAAAACCTTGGCCCTCCGGGTAACTGAAGCTTTCTTT.

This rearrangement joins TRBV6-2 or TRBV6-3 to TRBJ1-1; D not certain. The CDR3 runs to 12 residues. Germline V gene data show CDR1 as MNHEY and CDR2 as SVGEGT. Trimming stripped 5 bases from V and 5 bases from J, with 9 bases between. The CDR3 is CASSRTRTEAFF. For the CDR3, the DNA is TGTGCCAGCAGTCGGACTCGTACTGAAGCTTTCTTT.